The rows below give T cell receptor beta chains drawn from one sample of a study of CD8+ T cells in alopecia areata. Using immunoSEQ multiplex PCR, the repertoire was profiled, and TCRdb retains in-frame clones only, with some absent. The table includes about 200,000 clones, approximately 60% detected once. The sequences come from CD4+ T cells sorted from blood, collected at week 4, from a patient treated with tofacitinib. All receptors come from a human donor with alopecia areata. Both conserved end residues are part of each CDR3. The D gene is left open where the match is weak. A clone size is listed for some rows: how often the clone was seen (once, few, many), or a class if it is expanded.

V gene	D gene	clone size	J gene	CDR3 DNA	CDR3 protein
TRBV9	TRBD2	NA	TRBJ2-1	TGTGCCAGCAGCGTAGGAGGTAGCGGGGGGCCTACCTCCAATGAGCAGTTCTTC	CASSVGGSGGPTSNEQFF
TRBV4-3	NA	NA	TRBJ2-7	TGCGCCAGCAGCCAAGACCCATCCACTTTCTACGAGCAGTACTTC	CASSQDPSTFYEQYF
TRBV2	NA	NA	TRBJ1-2	TGTGCCAGCAGTACAGGGATCTATGGCTACACCTTC	CASSTGIYGYTF
TRBV7-2	NA	NA	TRBJ2-3	TGTGCCAGCAGCTTATTCCCAGATACGCAGTATTTT	CASSLFPDTQYF
TRBV30	NA	NA	TRBJ2-5	TGTGCCTGGAGTGTACGGAGGGGGGGCGAAGAGACCCAGTACTTC	CAWSVRRGGEETQYF
TRBV29-1	TRBD2	NA	TRBJ2-3	TGCAGCGTTGAAGAGGGACTAGCGGGGGGGCAAGATACGCAGTATTTT	CSVEEGLAGGQDTQYF
TRBV10-3	NA	NA	TRBJ1-2	TGTGCCACCTCGGGACCCTCGGATGGCTACACCTTC	CATSGPSDGYTF
TRBV4-3	NA	once	TRBJ2-5	TGCGCCAGCAGCCAAGAGGAAGGACTCGGAGAGACCCAGTACTTC	CASSQEEGLGETQYF
TRBV5-1	TRBD1	NA	TRBJ1-2	TGCGCCAGCAGTCAGGGGGGCGCAAATTCCTATGGCTACACCTTC	CASSQGGANSYGYTF
TRBV19	TRBD1	few	TRBJ2-2	TGTGCCAGTACGGCAGGGGGCGTCGGCACCGGGGAGCTGTTTTTT	CASTAGGVGTGELFF
TRBV5-4	NA	NA	TRBJ1-2	TGTGCCAGCAGCTCCAACCCCGGCGGCAGGGGAAGGGGCGGCTACACCTTC	CASSSNPGGRGRGGYTF
TRBV30	NA	NA	TRBJ2-2	TGTGCCTGGAGGCCCGCGGCAGGTCGACCCGGGGAGCTGTTTTTT	CAWRPAAGRPGELFF
TRBV18	NA	NA	TRBJ2-3	TGTGCCAGCTCAGGTTTCTCGGATACAGATACGCAGTATTTT	CASSGFSDTDTQYF
TRBV4-1	NA	NA	TRBJ1-1	TGCGCCAGCAGCCAAATGTCACCTAACACTGAAGCTTTCTTT	CASSQMSPNTEAFF
TRBV29-1	NA	NA	TRBJ2-7	TGCAGCGTTGAAGGAGTTTCCTACGAGCAGTACTTC	CSVEGVSYEQYF
TRBV7-7	NA	NA	TRBJ2-3	TGTGCTAGCTCACAGACCCAGGGGGATACGCAGTATTTT	CASSQTQGDTQYF
TRBV4-1	NA	NA	TRBJ2-4	TGCGCCAGCAGCCAAGACTTGCCAGGGGACATTCAGTACTTC	CASSQDLPGDIQYF
TRBV5-4	TRBD2	once	TRBJ2-5	TGTGCCAGCAGCTTGGGTCCTAGCGGGGGGGCGGAGACCCAGTACTTC	CASSLGPSGGAETQYF
TRBV29-1	NA	once	TRBJ1-1	TGCAGCGGTCGACTGGAGAACACTGAAGCTTTCTTT	CSGRLENTEAFF
TRBV7-2	NA	NA	TRBJ1-1	TGTGCCAGCAGCTTATTGGCCCCGAATGAAGCTTTCTTT	CASSLLAPNEAFF
TRBV6-5	TRBD1	NA	TRBJ1-2	TGTGCCAGCACCCGGGACAGGGAGGGTGGCTACACCTTC	CASTRDREGGYTF
TRBV4-1	NA	NA	TRBJ1-5	TGCGCCAGCAGCCAAAGCTCACGGGGCAATCAGCCCCAGCATTTT	CASSQSSRGNQPQHF
TRBV7-2	NA	NA	TRBJ1-2	TGTGCCAGCAGCTTACAGACGGGGACAAATGGCTACACCTTC	CASSLQTGTNGYTF
TRBV25-1	NA	once	TRBJ2-2	TGTGCCAGCAGACAAACTACAGTGGCGAACACCGGGGAGCTGTTTTTT	CASRQTTVANTGELFF
TRBV27	TRBD1	NA	TRBJ2-7	TGTGCCAGCAGTTTCGGGAGCCCGGGACAGGGCTACGAGCAGTACTTC	CASSFGSPGQGYEQYF
TRBV29-1	NA	once	TRBJ1-5	TGCAGCGCTCGGGAGGGAATTCATAGCAATCAGCCCCAGCATTTT	CSAREGIHSNQPQHF
TRBV20-1	NA	NA	TRBJ2-1	TGCAGTGCTAGAGATCCCCCCCTGCAGTTCTTC	CSARDPPLQFF
TRBV29-1	NA	NA	TRBJ1-1	TGCAGCTCGAAGGGAGAGAACACTGAAGCTTTCTTT	CSSKGENTEAFF
TRBV10-3	NA	NA	TRBJ1-2	TGTGCCATCAGTGAGTCTCCAGAAAACTATGGCTACACCTTC	CAISESPENYGYTF
TRBV9	NA	NA	TRBJ2-3	TGTGCCAGCAGCGTTAGGACAGAGACAGATACGCAGTATTTT	CASSVRTETDTQYF
TRBV5-1	TRBD2	once	TRBJ2-1	TGCGCCAGCAGCGGCGGCTTTATAGCGGGGGGAAAGAATGAGCAGTTCTTC	CASSGGFIAGGKNEQFF
TRBV6-6	NA	NA	TRBJ1-2	TGTGCCAGCAGTAACGGGAACCGGAACTATGGCTACACCTTC	CASSNGNRNYGYTF
TRBV30	NA	few	TRBJ1-5	TGTGCCTGGAGTCGACACAGGGAACAGCCCCAGCATTTT	CAWSRHREQPQHF
TRBV6-1	NA	NA	TRBJ2-1	TGTGCCACCTCGAAACAGATCGGGGAGCAGTTCTTC	CATSKQIGEQFF
TRBV7-9	NA	NA	TRBJ1-6	TGTGCCAGCAGCAGGGATACGGCCCTCCACTTT	CASSRDTALHF
TRBV30	NA	many	TRBJ2-6	TGTGCCTGGAGTGTACCAGCGCCTCAGGCCAACGTCCTGACTTTC	CAWSVPAPQANVLTF
TRBV28	TRBD1	NA	TRBJ1-2	TGTGCCAGCAGACCTCCCGGGACAGGGGCGGATTATGGCTACACCTTC	CASRPPGTGADYGYTF
TRBV19	NA	NA	TRBJ1-5	TGTGCCAGTAGTCAGGGACGGAATCAGCCCCAGCATTTT	CASSQGRNQPQHF
TRBV23-1	TRBD1	NA	TRBJ2-1	TGCGCCAGCACTTCCGGGACAGGGGAGTACAATGAGCAGTTCTTC	CASTSGTGEYNEQFF
TRBV5-1	TRBD2	NA	TRBJ2-1	TGCGCCAGCAGCTTGAGTTGGGCCGGGGGGGCCTCCAATGAGCAGTTCTTC	CASSLSWAGGASNEQFF
TRBV29-1	NA	NA	TRBJ1-1	TGCAGCGTTCAGGGCGGTCTTAGGTCGAACACTGAAGCTTTCTTT	CSVQGGLRSNTEAFF
TRBV29-1	NA	few	TRBJ1-2	TGCAGCGGTGGCCCTGATGTCACCTTC	CSGGPDVTF
TRBV27	NA	NA	TRBJ2-7	TGTGCCAGCCGGGACAAATCCTACGAGCAGTACTTC	CASRDKSYEQYF
TRBV5-4	TRBD1	NA	TRBJ1-2	TGTGCCAGCAGCTTACCCGGGACAGCGTATGGCTACACCTTC	CASSLPGTAYGYTF
TRBV28	TRBD1	NA	TRBJ1-2	TGTGCCAGCAGTTTGACAGGGTACGGCTACACCTTC	CASSLTGYGYTF
TRBV28	NA	once	TRBJ1-2	TGTGCCAGCACCGGTGACAGTGGCTACACCTTC	CASTGDSGYTF
TRBV30	NA	NA	TRBJ2-7	TGTGCCTATCGGGACAACTCCTACGAGCAGTACTTC	CAYRDNSYEQYF
TRBV7-9	TRBD1	NA	TRBJ1-5	TGTGCCAGCAGCCCCGGGACAGACTCTAGCAATCAGCCCCAGCATTTT	CASSPGTDSSNQPQHF
TRBV30	NA	NA	TRBJ2-7	TGTGCCTATGGGAGGCAGTTCTACGAGCAGTACTTC	CAYGRQFYEQYF
TRBV10-3	NA	few	TRBJ1-1	TGTGCCATCAGTCCCCTCGCGGATAGTGAAGCTTTCTTT	CAISPLADSEAFF
TRBV30	TRBD2	NA	TRBJ2-3	TGTGCCTGGAGTGTGGGCGGGGGGGACACAGATACGCAGTATTTT	CAWSVGGGDTDTQYF
TRBV5-1	NA	few	TRBJ2-7	TGCGCCAGCAGCTTGGAACCGTCGGCCTACGAGCAGTACTTC	CASSLEPSAYEQYF
TRBV7-9	NA	NA	TRBJ1-2	TGTGCCAGCAGCTCGCGCGGCGGGACCTATGGCTACACCTTC	CASSSRGGTYGYTF
TRBV29-1	NA	NA	TRBJ2-1	TGCAGCGCAAAGACCAGGAGCTCCTACAATGAGCAGTTCTTC	CSAKTRSSYNEQFF
TRBV5-1	NA	few	TRBJ2-7	TGCGCCAGCAGCTTGCCCTCCTACGAGCAGTACTTC	CASSLPSYEQYF
TRBV5-1	NA	NA	TRBJ2-6	TGCGCCAGCAGCTCAGTACCGGGTCCGGGCCGCTCTGGGGCCAACGTCCTGACTTTC	CASSSVPGPGRSGANVLTF
TRBV29-1	TRBD1	NA	TRBJ2-7	TGCAGCGGTTCCCAGGGGGACTCCTACGAGCAGTACTTC	CSGSQGDSYEQYF